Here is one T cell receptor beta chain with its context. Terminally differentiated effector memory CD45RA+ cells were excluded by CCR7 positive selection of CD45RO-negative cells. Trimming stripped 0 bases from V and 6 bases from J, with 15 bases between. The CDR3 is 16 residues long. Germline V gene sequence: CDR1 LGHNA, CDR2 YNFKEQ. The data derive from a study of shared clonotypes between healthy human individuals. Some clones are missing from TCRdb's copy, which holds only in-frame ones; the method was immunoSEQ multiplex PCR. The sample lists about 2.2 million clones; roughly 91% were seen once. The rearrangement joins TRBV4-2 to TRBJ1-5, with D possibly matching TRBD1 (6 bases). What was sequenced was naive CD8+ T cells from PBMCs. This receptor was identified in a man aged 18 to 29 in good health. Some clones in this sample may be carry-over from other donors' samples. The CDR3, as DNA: TGTGCCAGCAGCCAAGATCTCACAGGGTGGCGTCAGCCCCAGCATTTT. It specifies CASSQDLTGWRQPQHF.